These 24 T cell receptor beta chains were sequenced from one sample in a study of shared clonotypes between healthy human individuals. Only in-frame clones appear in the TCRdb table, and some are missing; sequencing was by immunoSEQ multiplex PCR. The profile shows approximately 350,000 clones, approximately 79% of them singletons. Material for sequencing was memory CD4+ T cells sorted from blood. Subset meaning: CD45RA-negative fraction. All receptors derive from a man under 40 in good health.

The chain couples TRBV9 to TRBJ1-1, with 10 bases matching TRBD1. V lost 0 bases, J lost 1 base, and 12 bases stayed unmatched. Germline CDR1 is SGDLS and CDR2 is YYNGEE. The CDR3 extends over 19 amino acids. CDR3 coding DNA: TGTGCCAGCAGCGTAGGGGTCACCGGGACAGGGGTGAGGAACACTGAAGCTTTCTTT. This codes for CASSVGVTGTGVRNTEAFF.

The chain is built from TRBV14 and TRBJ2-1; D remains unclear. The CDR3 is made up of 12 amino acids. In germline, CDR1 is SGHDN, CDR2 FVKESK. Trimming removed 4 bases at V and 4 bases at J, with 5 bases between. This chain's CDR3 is CASSPFYNEQFF. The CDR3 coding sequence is TGTGCCAGCAGCCCCTTTTACAATGAGCAGTTCTTC. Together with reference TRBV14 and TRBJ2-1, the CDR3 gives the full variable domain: EAGVTQFPSHSVIEKGQTVTLRCDPISGHDNLYWYRRVMGKEIKFLLHFVKESKQDESGMPNNRFLAERTGGTYSTLKVQPAELEDSGVYFCASSPFYNEQFFGPGTRLTVL.

This CDR3 is CASSRYTGELFF. In DNA form, the CDR3 reads TGTGCCAGCAGCCGATACACCGGGGAGCTGTTTTTT. V gene TRBV7-3 combines with J gene TRBJ2-2; D is ambiguous. Germline V gene sequence: CDR1 SGHTA, CDR2 FQGTGA. V was clipped by 5 bases and J by 3 bases, with 4 bases between them. The CDR3 contains 12 residues.

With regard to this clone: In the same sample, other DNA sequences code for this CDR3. The CDR3 DNA reads as TGCAGCGTTGATTCAGGGGGCACAGATACGCAGTATTTT. This encodes CSVDSGGTDTQYF. The chain employs TRBV29-1 and TRBJ2-3; D is perhaps TRBD1 (6 bases). CDR3 size: 13 residues. Germline CDR1 reads SQVTM; CDR2 reads ANQGSEA. The germline V and J ends were trimmed by 3 bases and 1 base, with 8 bases remaining between them.

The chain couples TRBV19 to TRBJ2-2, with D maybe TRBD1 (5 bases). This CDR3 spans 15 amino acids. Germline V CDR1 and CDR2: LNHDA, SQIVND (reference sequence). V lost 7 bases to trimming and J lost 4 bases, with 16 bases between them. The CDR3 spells CASTDQQGSTGELFF. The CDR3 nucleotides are TGTGCCAGTACCGATCAGCAGGGTAGCACCGGGGAGCTGTTTTTT.

CDR3 protein: CASSPNTRQGPAFF. The DNA for the CDR3 is TGTGCCAGCAGTCCCAATACCAGACAGGGTCCAGCTTTCTTT. V is TRBV6-1 and J is TRBJ1-1; TRBD1 matches at 7 bases. Germline-derived CDR1 and CDR2 are MNHNS and SASEGT. The CDR3 covers 14 residues. J lost 10 bases, V lost 5 bases, and 13 bases had no gene match.

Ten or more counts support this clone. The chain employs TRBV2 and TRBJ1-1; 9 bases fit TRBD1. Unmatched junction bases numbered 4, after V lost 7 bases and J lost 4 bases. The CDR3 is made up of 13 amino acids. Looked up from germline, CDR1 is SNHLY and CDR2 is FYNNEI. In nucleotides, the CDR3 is TGTGCCAGCACCCTACAGGGGGCCACTGAAGCTTTCTTT. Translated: CASTLQGATEAFF.

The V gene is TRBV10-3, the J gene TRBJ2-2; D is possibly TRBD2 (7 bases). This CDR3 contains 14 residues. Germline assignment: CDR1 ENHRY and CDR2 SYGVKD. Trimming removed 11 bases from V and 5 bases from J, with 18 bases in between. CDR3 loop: CASLPGGQTGELFF. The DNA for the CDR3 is TGTGCCTCCCTCCCGGGGGGCCAAACCGGGGAGCTGTTTTTT.

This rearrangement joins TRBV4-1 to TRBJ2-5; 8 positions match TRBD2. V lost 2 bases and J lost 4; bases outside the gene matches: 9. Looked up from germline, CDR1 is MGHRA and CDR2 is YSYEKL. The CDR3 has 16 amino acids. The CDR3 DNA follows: TGCGCCAGCAGCCAAACAACTAGCGGAGCTGGAGAGACCCAGTACTTC. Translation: CASSQTTSGAGETQYF.

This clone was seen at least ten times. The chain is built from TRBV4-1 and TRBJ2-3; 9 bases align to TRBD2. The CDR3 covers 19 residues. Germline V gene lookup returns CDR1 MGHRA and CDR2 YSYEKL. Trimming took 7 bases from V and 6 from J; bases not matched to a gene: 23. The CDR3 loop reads CASTPFGSGSALETDTQYF. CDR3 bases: TGCGCCAGCACCCCCTTTGGTAGCGGGAGTGCGCTAGAGACGGATACGCAGTATTTT.

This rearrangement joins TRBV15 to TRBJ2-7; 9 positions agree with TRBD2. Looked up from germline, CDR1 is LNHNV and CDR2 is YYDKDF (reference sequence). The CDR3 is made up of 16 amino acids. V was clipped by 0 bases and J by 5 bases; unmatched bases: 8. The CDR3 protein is CATSRDRGSGRHEQYF. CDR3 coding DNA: TGTGCCACCAGCAGAGATCGGGGTAGCGGGAGACACGAGCAGTACTTC.

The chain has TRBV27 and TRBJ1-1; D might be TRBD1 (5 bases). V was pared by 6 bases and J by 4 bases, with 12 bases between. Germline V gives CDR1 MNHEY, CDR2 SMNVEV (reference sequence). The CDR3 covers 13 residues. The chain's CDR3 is CASRPSGGTEAFF. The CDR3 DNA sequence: TGTGCCAGCAGACCCTCGGGGGGCACTGAAGCTTTCTTT.

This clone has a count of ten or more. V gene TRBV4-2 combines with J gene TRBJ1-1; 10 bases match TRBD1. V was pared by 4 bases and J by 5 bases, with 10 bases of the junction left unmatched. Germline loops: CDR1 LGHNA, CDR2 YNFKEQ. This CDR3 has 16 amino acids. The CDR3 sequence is CASSLGNRDRGTEAFF. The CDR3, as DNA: TGTGCCAGCAGCCTAGGGAACCGGGACAGGGGTACTGAAGCTTTCTTT.

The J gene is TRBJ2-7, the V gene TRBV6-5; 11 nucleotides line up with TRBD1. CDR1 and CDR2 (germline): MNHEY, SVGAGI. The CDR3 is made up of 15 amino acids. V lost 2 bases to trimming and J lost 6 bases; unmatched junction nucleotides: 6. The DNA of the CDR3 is TGTGCCAGCAGTTACACAGGACAGGGGGCCGGCGAGCAGTACTTC. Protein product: CASSYTGQGAGEQYF.

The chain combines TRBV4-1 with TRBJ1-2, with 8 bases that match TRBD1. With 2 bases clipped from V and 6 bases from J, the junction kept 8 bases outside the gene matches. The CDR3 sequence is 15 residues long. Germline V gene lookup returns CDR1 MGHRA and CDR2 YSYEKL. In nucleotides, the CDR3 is TGCGCCAGCAGCCAACCGGGGGGGACAGGCAATGGCTACACCTTC. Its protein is CASSQPGGTGNGYTF.

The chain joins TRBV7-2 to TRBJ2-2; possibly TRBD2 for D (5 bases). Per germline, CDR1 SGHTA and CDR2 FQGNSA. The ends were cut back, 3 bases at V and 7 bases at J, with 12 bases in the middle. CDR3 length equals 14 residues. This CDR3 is CASSFWRAGGELFF. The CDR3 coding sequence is TGTGCCAGCAGCTTTTGGCGCGCGGGCGGGGAGCTGTTTTTT.

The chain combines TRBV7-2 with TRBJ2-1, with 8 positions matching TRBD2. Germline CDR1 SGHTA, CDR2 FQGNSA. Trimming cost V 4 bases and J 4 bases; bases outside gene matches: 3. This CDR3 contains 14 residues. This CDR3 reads CASSSGTRYNEQFF. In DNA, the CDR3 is TGTGCCAGCAGCTCCGGGACTAGATACAATGAGCAGTTCTTC. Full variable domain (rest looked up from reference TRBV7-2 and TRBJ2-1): GAGVSQSPSNKVTEKGKDVELRCDPISGHTALYWYRQSLGQGLEFLIYFQGNSAPDKSGLPSDRFSAERTGGSVSTLTIQRTQQEDSAVYLCASSSGTRYNEQFFGPGTRLTVL.

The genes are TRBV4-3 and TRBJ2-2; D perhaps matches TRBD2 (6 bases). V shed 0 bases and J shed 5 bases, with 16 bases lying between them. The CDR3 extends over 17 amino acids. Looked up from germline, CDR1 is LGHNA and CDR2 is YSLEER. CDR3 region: CASSQEWTGLMTGELFF. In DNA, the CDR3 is TGCGCCAGCAGCCAAGAATGGACGGGACTGATGACCGGGGAGCTGTTTTTT.

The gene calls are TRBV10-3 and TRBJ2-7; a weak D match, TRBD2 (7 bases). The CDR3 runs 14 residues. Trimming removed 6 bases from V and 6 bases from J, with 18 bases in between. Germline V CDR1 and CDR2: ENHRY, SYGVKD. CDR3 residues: CAIRQQGGISEQYF. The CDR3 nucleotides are TGTGCCATCAGACAACAGGGAGGGATCAGCGAGCAGTACTTC.

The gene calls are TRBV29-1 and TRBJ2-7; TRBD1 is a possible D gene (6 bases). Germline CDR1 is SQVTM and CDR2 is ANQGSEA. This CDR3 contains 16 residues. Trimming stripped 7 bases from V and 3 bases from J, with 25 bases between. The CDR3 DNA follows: TGCAGCGATCCCGGTCCGTCCGGGACACGGAACTACGAGCAGTACTTC. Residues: CSDPGPSGTRNYEQYF.

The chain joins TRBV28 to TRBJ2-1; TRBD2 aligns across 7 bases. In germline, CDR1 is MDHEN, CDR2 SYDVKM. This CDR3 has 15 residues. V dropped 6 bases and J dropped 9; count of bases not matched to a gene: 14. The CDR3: CASRGAGSSGGEQFF. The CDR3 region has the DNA TGTGCCAGCAGAGGCGCGGGATCGTCGGGAGGTGAGCAGTTCTTC.

CDR3 sequence: CAWSPDTVYNEQFF. The CDR3 nucleotides are TGTGCCTGGAGCCCGGACACGGTCTACAATGAGCAGTTCTTC. The gene calls are TRBV30 and TRBJ2-1, with a possible D match to TRBD1 (5 bases). The CDR3 length is 14 residues. Germline loops: CDR1 GTSNPN, CDR2 SVGIG (reference sequence). The V and J ends lost 3 bases and 3 bases respectively, with 12 bases between them.

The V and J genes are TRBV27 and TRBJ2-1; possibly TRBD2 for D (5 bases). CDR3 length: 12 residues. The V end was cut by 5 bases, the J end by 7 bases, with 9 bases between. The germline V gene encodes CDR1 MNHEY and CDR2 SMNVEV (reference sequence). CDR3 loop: CASSRLLNEQFF. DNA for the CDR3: TGTGCCAGCAGTAGACTATTAAATGAGCAGTTCTTC.

CDR3 loop: CSVARRPDEQYF. The CDR3 DNA follows: TGCAGCGTTGCCAGGCGCCCCGACGAGCAGTACTTC. The chain couples TRBV29-1 to TRBJ2-7; D unresolved. Trimming removed 4 bases from V and 5 bases from J, with 12 bases in between. The CDR3 spans 12 residues. Germline loops: CDR1 SQVTM, CDR2 ANQGSEA.